This T cell receptor (beta chain) emerged from a study of blood T cell repertoires in COVID-19. Across the whole study: Spain, Italy and the United States supplied samples that represented acute and convalescent COVID-19. PBMCs, B-cell-depleted T cells, or T cells provided the cDNA or gDNA that made up the material.

Under the authors' procedure: Estimated nucleated cell counts came from reference gene primer amplification. Only in-frame clones appear in the TCRdb table, and some are missing; sequencing was by immunoSEQ multiplex PCR. That table supplies the V and J calls and clone size; D and trimming were determined from the DNA. The sample shows about 400,000 clones, 80% to 90% of them seen only once. Trimming left V 3 bases short and J 4 bases short, with 10 bases between. The CDR3 runs to 13 residues. In germline, CDR1 is MGHRA, CDR2 YSYEKL. Note on this clone: This specimen includes other DNA sequences encoding the same CDR3.

The material sequenced was peripheral blood. The clonotype comes from a woman under 40 with active or convalescent COVID-19. V usage is TRBV4-1 and J usage is TRBJ2-7, with D perhaps TRBD2 (5 bases). CDR3: CASSQVGGYEQYF. In nucleotides, the CDR3 is TGCGCCAGCAGCCAGGTTGGAGGATACGAGCAGTACTTC.